Below are 32 T cell receptor beta chains sequenced from a single sample in a study of T cells in localized non-small cell lung cancer (dated by TCRdb to about 2020). To prepare the library, the immunoSEQ multiplex PCR assay was applied. TCRdb retrieved this table from immuneACCESS and kept in-frame rearrangements only. Not all clones are present; in checked studies, unresolved V genes account for under half, and no reason is known for the remainder. The sample data list about 35,000 clones, and roughly 90% of these were observed just once. Around 4.1% of the sample is in the top ten clones. The sequences come from peripheral blood, collected before any cancer treatment. The receptors derive from a man aged 40 to 70 with stage I lung adenocarcinoma.

V usage is TRBV7-2 and J usage is TRBJ1-2; possible D gene TRBD1, 5 bases. The CDR3 is 13 amino acids. Germline loops: CDR1 SGHTA, CDR2 FQGNSA. Between the trimmed V and J ends, which lost 2 bases and 8 bases, there was a span of 12 bases. CDR3 in amino acids: CASSLNTGLGYTF. CDR3 in DNA: TGTGCCAGCAGCTTAAATACGGGGCTCGGCTACACCTTC.

The rearrangement joins TRBV10-1 to TRBJ1-1; D remains ambiguous. The CDR3 consists of 15 residues. V shed 1 base and J shed 0 bases, with 9 bases lying between them. From germline, CDR1 is WNHNN and CDR2 SYGVQD (reference sequence). CDR3 protein: CASSEYLTVNTEAFF. DNA for the CDR3: TGCGCCAGCAGTGAGTATCTGACGGTGAACACTGAAGCTTTCTTT.

This chain links TRBV19 with TRBJ2-7; the match to TRBD1 covers 7 bases. The J segment lost 5 bases and the V segment lost 5 bases, leaving 9 bases of the junction unmatched. This CDR3 region has 14 residues. Germline CDR1 and CDR2: LNHDA and SQIVND (reference sequence). This CDR3 reads CASSVQGIVDEQYF. The CDR3 nucleotides are TGTGCCAGTAGTGTACAGGGGATTGTAGACGAGCAGTACTTC.

The J gene is TRBJ2-5, the V gene TRBV5-5; D gene ambiguous. There are 15 residues in the CDR3. V was clipped by 4 bases and J by 2 bases, with 15 bases between them. Germline CDR1 is SGHKS and CDR2 is YYEKEE (reference sequence). The CDR3: CASSEDGFSQETQYF. The DNA for the CDR3 is TGTGCCAGCAGCGAGGACGGATTCTCACAAGAGACCCAGTACTTC.

The chain couples TRBV5-1 to TRBJ2-7; D is unresolved. V gave up 0 bases and J gave up 3 bases, with 7 bases separating them. This CDR3 is 13 amino acids long. Germline loops: CDR1 SGHRS, CDR2 YFSETQ. CDR3 DNA sequence: TGCGCCAGCAGCTTGGCGCCCGACTACGAGCAGTACTTC. Translating gives CASSLAPDYEQYF.

V usage is TRBV7-7 and J usage is TRBJ1-3; 8 bases line up with TRBD1. Germline values: CDR1 SSHAT, CDR2 FNYEAQ (reference sequence). This CDR3 is 15 amino acids long. V lost 4 bases, J lost 0 bases, and 2 bases stayed unmatched. CDR3 in DNA: TGTGCCAGCAGCTCGGGACAGGTCTCTGGAAACACCATATATTTT. It codes for CASSSGQVSGNTIYF.

The V gene is TRBV10-3, the J gene TRBJ1-4; TRBD1 might be the D (6 bases). Germline V CDR1 and CDR2: ENHRY, SYGVKD. Trimming left V 2 bases short and J 8 bases short, with 18 bases between. The CDR3 contains 16 residues. CDR3 nucleotide sequence: TGTGCCATCAGTGAGACACAAACAGGGAGGGGAGAAAAACTGTTTTTT. It yields the protein CAISETQTGRGEKLFF.

The CDR3 region has the DNA TGTGCCAGCAGCCCACGTCCCGGGACTAGCGGGGGGAACACCGGGGAGCTGTTTTTT. Translated, it gives CASSPRPGTSGGNTGELFF. The chain uses TRBV11-2 and TRBJ2-2, with 14 nucleotides matching TRBD2. The V gene end was trimmed by 5 bases and the J gene end by 1 base; junction bases not matched to a gene: 9. The germline gives CDR1 SGHAT, CDR2 FQNNGV. This CDR3 is 19 amino acids long.

The chain joins TRBV19 to TRBJ2-5; TRBD1 matches at 8 bases. V shed 5 bases and J 5 bases; nucleotides not matched to a gene: 10. CDR3 length: 15 residues. CDR1 and CDR2 from the germline V gene are LNHDA and SQIVND (reference sequence). The CDR3 nucleotides read TGTGCCAGTAGTCCGACGGACAGGGATTGGGAGACCCAGTACTTC. It yields the protein CASSPTDRDWETQYF.

In its sample, this clone was seen once. The V and J genes are TRBV19 and TRBJ1-2, with no clear D. Trimming removed 4 bases from V and 3 bases from J, with 15 bases in between. CDR1 LNHDA and CDR2 SQIVND come from the germline V gene (reference sequence). The CDR3 length is 15 residues. The CDR3 sequence: CASSTSLLGDYGYTF. In DNA form, the CDR3 reads TGTGCCAGTAGTACCAGCCTATTAGGCGACTATGGCTACACCTTC.

The genes are TRBV6-1 and TRBJ1-4, with D perhaps matching TRBD1 (5 bases). The CDR3 loop spans 15 amino acids. V shed 1 base and J shed 0 bases, with 6 bases lying between them. Germline CDR1 reads MNHNS; CDR2 reads SASEGT. The CDR3 DNA is TGTGCCAGCAGTGAAGTGGGGGCAACTAATGAAAAACTGTTTTTT. Translating gives CASSEVGATNEKLFF.

The CDR3, as DNA: TGCGCCAGCAGCCCCTCAATGAGCAGGGCCAATGAGCAGTTCTTC. Protein: CASSPSMSRANEQFF. V usage is TRBV4-1 and J usage is TRBJ2-1; the D gene is possibly TRBD1 (5 bases). Trimming removed 4 bases from V and 6 bases from J, with 16 bases in between. In germline, CDR1 is MGHRA, CDR2 YSYEKL. This CDR3 has 15 amino acids.

The rearrangement uses TRBV19 and TRBJ1-5; D remains unclear. Trimming removed 6 bases at V and 2 bases at J, with 11 bases between. This CDR3 has 14 residues. Germline CDR1 LNHDA, CDR2 SQIVND (reference sequence). CDR3 sequence (DNA): TGTGCCAGTAGGCAGGTAAGCGGCAATCAGCCCCAGCATTTT. Amino acid sequence: CASRQVSGNQPQHF.

This clone has only one observation. The V call is TRBV6-5, the J call TRBJ1-1; D is unresolved. This CDR3 comprises 13 residues. Germline assignment: CDR1 MNHEY and CDR2 SVGAGI. Trimming took off 7 bases at V and 0 bases at J, with 9 bases between the two ends. CDR3 region: CASTKGLNTEAFF. In nucleotides, the CDR3 is TGTGCCAGCACAAAAGGGCTGAACACTGAAGCTTTCTTT.

This chain joins TRBV5-1 and TRBJ2-7; 8 bases agree with TRBD1. This CDR3 spans 14 amino acids. After removal of 4 bases from V and 3 bases from J, the junction contained 6 bases not matched to a gene. Germline CDR1 reads SGHRS; CDR2 reads YFSETQ. The CDR3 loop reads CASSRTGSLYEQYF. CDR3 coding DNA: TGCGCCAGCAGCAGGACAGGGTCCCTCTACGAGCAGTACTTC.

The CDR3 region has the DNA TGTGCCAGCGATTTTCGCAGGACCAACTATGGCTACACCTTC. It yields the protein CASDFRRTNYGYTF. The V and J genes are TRBV19 and TRBJ1-2; the D is unclear. The germline V gene encodes CDR1 LNHDA and CDR2 SQIVND (reference sequence). Trimming removed 9 bases from V and 2 bases from J, with 16 bases in between. The CDR3 is 14 amino acids.

The genes are TRBV5-1 and TRBJ2-1; 8 bases line up with TRBD1. Germline CDR1 is SGHRS and CDR2 is YFSETQ. J lost 15 bases, V lost 0 bases, and 5 bases had no gene match. CDR3 size: 12 residues. Written as DNA, the CDR3 is TGCGCCAGCAGCTTGGCAAACGACAGGGGGTTCTTC. It codes for CASSLANDRGFF.

The V gene is TRBV10-3, the J gene TRBJ1-1; D call uncertain. Between the trimmed V and J ends, which lost 5 bases and 4 bases, there was a span of 14 bases. The CDR3 has 14 residues. Germline V gives CDR1 ENHRY, CDR2 SYGVKD. In DNA, the CDR3 is TGTGCCATCAGTAATCATAGGGTGGGCACTGAAGCTTTCTTT. As protein: CAISNHRVGTEAFF.

This rearrangement joins TRBV7-6 to TRBJ1-2, with D tentatively TRBD1 (6 bases). Per the germline V gene, CDR1 is SGHVS and CDR2 is FNYEAQ. The CDR3 has 12 amino acids. The V and J ends lost 5 bases and 8 bases respectively, with 12 bases between them. The DNA of the CDR3 is TGTGCCAGCAGCCCCGGGACAAACGGCTACACCTTC. The encoded protein is CASSPGTNGYTF.

This chain uses TRBV13 with TRBJ1-6, with 7 positions matching TRBD1. The CDR3 spans 15 residues. Germline trimming cut 0 bases from V and 6 bases from J; bases unmatched to any gene: 2. CDR1 and CDR2 from the germline V gene are PRHDT and FYEKMQ (reference sequence). The CDR3 nucleotides are TGTGCCAGCAGCTTAGGTGGGACAGCTAATTCACCCCTCCACTTT. It codes for CASSLGGTANSPLHF. Full variable domain (outside the CDR3, taken from reference TRBV13 and TRBJ1-6): AAGVIQSPRHLIKEKRETATLKCYPIPRHDTVYWYQQGPGQDPQFLISFYEKMQSDKGSIPDRFSAQQFSDYHSELNMSSLELGDSALYFCASSLGGTANSPLHFGNGTRLTVT.

CDR3 loop: CASSEWAPTGIDEQFF. The CDR3 coding sequence is TGTGCCAGTAGTGAGTGGGCCCCGACAGGTATAGATGAGCAGTTCTTC. The chain joins TRBV19 to TRBJ2-1; D perhaps matches TRBD1 (6 bases). CDR3 length: 16 amino acids. CDR1 and CDR2 (germline): LNHDA, SQIVND (reference sequence). The V end lost 5 bases, the J end lost 8 bases, and 22 bases lay between the germline ends.

V gene TRBV29-1 combines with J gene TRBJ2-2; D possibly corresponds to TRBD1 (6 bases). The germline CDR1 and CDR2 sequences are SQVTM and ANQGSEA. The CDR3 is 13 residues long. With 0 bases removed from V and 4 bases from J, the gap between germline ends came to 6 bases. CDR3 DNA sequence: TGCAGCGTTGAAGAAGGGGGCACCGGGGAGCTGTTTTTT. It encodes CSVEEGGTGELFF.

The chain joins TRBV6-5 to TRBJ2-1; no reliable D call. Trimming removed 2 bases from V and 9 bases from J, with 8 bases in between. The CDR3 length is 12 residues. Per the germline V gene, CDR1 is MNHEY and CDR2 is SVGAGI. The CDR3 DNA is TGTGCCAGCAGTTACGGTGATCGTGAGCAGTTCTTC. Translation gives CASSYGDREQFF.

J is TRBJ2-1 and V is TRBV27; TRBD1 might be the D (6 bases). CDR3 length: 14 residues. V was shortened by 1 base and J by 6 bases, with 10 bases between the two germline ends. Looked up from germline, CDR1 is MNHEY and CDR2 is SMNVEV (reference sequence). The CDR3 DNA reads as TGTGCCAGCAGTTTATGGAGAGGGGGCAATGAGCAGTTCTTC. This codes for CASSLWRGGNEQFF.

The CDR3 nucleotides read TGCGCCAGCAGTGAGACCCCCCAACAGGGGGATGAGCAGTTCTTC. This sequence encodes CASSETPQQGDEQFF. V is TRBV10-2 and J is TRBJ2-1; 8 nucleotides match TRBD1. CDR1 WSHSY and CDR2 SAAADI come from the germline V gene. V lost 2 bases to trimming and J lost 8 bases; unmatched junction nucleotides: 8. The CDR3 sequence is 15 residues long.

The chain is built from TRBV5-1 and TRBJ1-5; the D gene is possibly TRBD1 (6 bases). CDR1 SGHRS and CDR2 YFSETQ come from the germline V gene. V gave up 0 bases and J gave up 7 bases, with 11 bases separating them. The length of the CDR3 is 14 residues. CDR3 in DNA: TGCGCCAGCAGCTTGGAGGGGGAAGGACAGCCCCAGCATTTT. Protein product: CASSLEGEGQPQHF.

V and J are TRBV7-2 and TRBJ2-3; D tentatively reads TRBD1 or TRBD2 (5 bases each). V was clipped by 5 bases and J by 5 bases, with 14 bases between them. In germline, CDR1 is SGHTA, CDR2 FQGNSA. The length of the CDR3 is 14 residues. CDR3 sequence: CASSPRGAQDTQYF. The DNA of the CDR3 is TGTGCCAGCAGCCCAAGAGGGGCGCAAGATACGCAGTATTTT.

This chain uses TRBV6-1 with TRBJ1-2; possible D gene TRBD1, 5 bases. The CDR3 length is 14 residues. The V gene lost 2 bases and the J gene lost 7 bases, with 14 bases spanning the gap. In germline, CDR1 is MNHNS, CDR2 SASEGT. This chain's CDR3 is CASSEWGEYVGYTF. CDR3 nucleotides: TGTGCCAGCAGTGAATGGGGCGAGTATGTTGGCTACACCTTC.

The chain employs TRBV7-2 and TRBJ2-1, with D maybe TRBD2 (7 bases). The V gene lost 6 bases and the J gene lost 8 bases, with 11 bases spanning the gap. CDR3 length: 12 residues. The germline gives CDR1 SGHTA, CDR2 FQGNSA. The CDR3 reads CASSWGGDEQFF. The CDR3, as DNA: TGTGCCAGCAGTTGGGGGGGCGATGAGCAGTTCTTC.

The chain couples TRBV5-6 to TRBJ2-7, with TRBD1 as a possible D gene (6 bases). V shed 5 bases and J shed 9 bases, with 24 bases lying between them. CDR1 and CDR2 (germline): SGHDT, YYEEEE. The CDR3 runs to 15 residues. The CDR3 nucleotides are TGTGCCAGCAGTACCCGACAGGCGGTTTCCTTTGTGCAGTACTTC. This codes for CASSTRQAVSFVQYF.

This clone was detected once. The V gene is TRBV27, the J gene TRBJ2-7, with 7 nucleotides matching TRBD1. V lost 8 bases to trimming and J lost 0 bases; unmatched junction nucleotides: 1. The V gene's germline CDR1 is MNHEY and CDR2 SMNVEV (reference sequence). The CDR3 spans 12 residues. The CDR3 spells CASGTVSYEQYF. DNA for the CDR3: TGTGCCAGCGGGACAGTCTCCTACGAGCAGTACTTC.

The rearrangement joins TRBV27 to TRBJ2-1, with 8 bases that match TRBD2. CDR3 length: 16 residues. J gave up 8 bases and V 6 bases, and 15 bases lay outside the gene matches. Germline values: CDR1 MNHEY, CDR2 SMNVEV (reference sequence). This CDR3 reads CASRSNGGAVVDEQFF. CDR3 DNA sequence: TGTGCCAGCAGGTCTAACGGGGGGGCTGTCGTAGATGAGCAGTTCTTC.